These 22 T cell receptor beta chains were all obtained from the same sample, sequenced in a study of shared clonotypes between healthy human individuals. Sequenced by immunoSEQ multiplex PCR; TCRdb stores in-frame clones only, minus some. The sample includes about 1,900,000 clones, roughly 95% of them seen just once. It was CD45RO-negative cells, positively selected for CCR7, that made up naive CD8 cells, with terminally differentiated effector memory CD45RA+ cells excluded. Sequenced material: naive CD8+ T cells sorted from blood. The receptors derive from a man in his late teens or twenties in good health.

This chain uses TRBV6-5 with TRBJ2-7; a weak D match, TRBD2 (5 bases). Trimming left V 4 bases short and J 2 bases short, with 12 bases between. The CDR3 covers 14 residues. The germline V gene has CDR1 MNHEY and CDR2 SVGAGI. The chain's CDR3 is CASSSSSGTYEQYF. CDR3 in DNA: TGTGCCAGCAGTTCATCGTCCGGGACCTACGAGCAGTACTTC.

The rearrangement uses TRBV9 and TRBJ2-7; D is possibly TRBD1 or TRBD2 (5 bases each). The germline V and J ends were trimmed by 0 bases and 3 bases, with 13 bases remaining between them. Germline assignment: CDR1 SGDLS and CDR2 YYNGEE. This CDR3 is built from 15 residues. The CDR3 DNA sequence: TGTGCCAGCAGCGTAGACCCCGGGACCAACTACGAGCAGTACTTC. The encoded protein is CASSVDPGTNYEQYF.

CDR3 sequence: CSVEDRVNNEQFF. As DNA, the CDR3 is TGCAGCGTTGAAGATCGAGTCAACAATGAGCAGTTCTTC. The chain has TRBV29-1 and TRBJ2-1; D remains unclear. Trimming removed 0 bases at V and 5 bases at J, with 8 bases between. The CDR3 has 13 amino acids. Germline V gene sequence: CDR1 SQVTM, CDR2 ANQGSEA.

This chain links TRBV6-1 with TRBJ1-5; 8 bases map to TRBD1. J gave up 6 bases and V 1 base, and 8 bases lay outside the gene matches. This CDR3 has 16 residues. Germline V CDR1 and CDR2: MNHNS, SASEGT. This CDR3 reads CASSEEGQGNFQPQHF. The CDR3 coding sequence is TGTGCCAGCAGTGAAGAAGGACAGGGCAACTTTCAGCCCCAGCATTTT.

The gene calls are TRBV2 and TRBJ2-2; D is unclear. With 3 bases removed from V and 1 base from J, the gap between germline ends came to 12 bases. Germline CDR1 reads SNHLY; CDR2 reads FYNNEI. The CDR3 runs to 16 residues. The CDR3 DNA reads TGTGCCAGCAGTGATATTTATGACAAGAACACCGGGGAGCTGTTTTTT. Its protein is CASSDIYDKNTGELFF.

V and J are TRBV18 and TRBJ2-2; D might be TRBD1 or TRBD2, each matching 5 bases. The CDR3 sequence is 16 residues long. Germline V gene data show CDR1 as KGHSH and CDR2 as LQKENI. The germline V and J ends were trimmed by 3 bases and 2 bases, with 13 bases remaining between them. The CDR3 here is CASSPPGSVNTGELFF. The CDR3, as DNA: TGTGCCAGCTCACCTCCAGGGAGCGTTAACACCGGGGAGCTGTTTTTT.

The rearrangement uses TRBV2 and TRBJ2-5, with D unclear. The CDR3 is made up of 14 amino acids. The V gene's germline CDR1 is SNHLY and CDR2 FYNNEI. Trimming removed 2 bases from V and 2 bases from J, with 9 bases in between. The CDR3 loop is CASSEPQEQETQYF. CDR3 coding DNA: TGTGCCAGCAGTGAACCCCAGGAGCAAGAGACCCAGTACTTC. Supplemented by reference TRBV2 and TRBJ2-5, the full variable domain reads EPEVTQTPSHQVTQMGQEVILRCVPISNHLYFYWYRQILGQKVEFLVSFYNNEISEKSEIFDDQFSVERPDGSNFTLKIRSTKLEDSAMYFCASSEPQEQETQYFGPGTRLLVL.

The V gene is TRBV27, the J gene TRBJ2-5; D could derive from TRBD1 or TRBD2 (6 bases each). The CDR3 runs 17 residues. Trimming removed 7 bases at V and 5 bases at J, with 26 bases between. Germline-derived CDR1 and CDR2 are MNHEY and SMNVEV (reference sequence). CDR3 DNA: TGTGCCAGCAATCCCTTGGGGGGCGCATCGAGGAGGGAGACCCAGTACTTC. The encoded protein is CASNPLGGASRRETQYF.

V gene TRBV7-2 combines with J gene TRBJ2-7; D is unclear. The germline gives CDR1 SGHTA, CDR2 FQGNSA. This CDR3 is built from 14 residues. Deletions cut 4 bases from V and 6 bases from J, with 16 bases between. The CDR3 sequence is CASSSEIAQSEQYF. The CDR3 coding sequence is TGTGCCAGCAGCTCCGAAATAGCTCAGTCCGAGCAGTACTTC.

This clone was detected a few times. The chain couples TRBV6-1 to TRBJ1-1; D is possibly TRBD1 (5 bases). The CDR3 is made up of 13 amino acids. Trimming removed 5 bases from V and 7 bases from J, with 14 bases in between. Germline CDR1 reads MNHNS; CDR2 reads SASEGT. This CDR3 reads CASSFRAYYEAFF. The CDR3 DNA is TGTGCCAGCAGTTTCAGGGCCTACTATGAAGCTTTCTTT.

V usage is TRBV7-9 and J usage is TRBJ1-1, with TRBD1 identical over 7 bases. V was pared by 5 bases and J by 3 bases, with 12 bases of the junction left unmatched. Germline CDR1 reads SEHNR; CDR2 reads FQNEAQ (reference sequence). This CDR3 region has 16 residues. The CDR3 reads CASSVLQGHGDTEAFF. CDR3 nucleotides: TGTGCCAGCAGCGTGTTACAGGGGCACGGCGACACTGAAGCTTTCTTT.

Notes on this clone: The sample holds other DNA sequences that translate to the same CDR3. V and J are TRBV7-9 and TRBJ1-5, with a possible D match to TRBD1 (6 bases). The germline V and J ends were trimmed by 6 bases and 0 bases, with 9 bases remaining between them. The CDR3 runs 14 residues. CDR1 is SEHNR, CDR2 FQNEAQ, per germline (reference sequence). Here the CDR3 reads CASSSGVSNQPQHF. The CDR3, as DNA: TGTGCCAGCAGTTCAGGGGTTAGCAATCAGCCCCAGCATTTT.

Remarks on this clone: Other nucleotide sequences in the sample specify the same CDR3. The genes are TRBV29-1 and TRBJ1-2; TRBD1 aligns across 7 bases. CDR1 SQVTM and CDR2 ANQGSEA come from the germline V gene. V lost 6 bases and J lost 0; bases outside the gene matches: 4. This CDR3 is 13 amino acids long. Written as DNA, the CDR3 is TGCAGCGTGGAGGGACAGTCTAACTATGGCTACACCTTC. Translated, it gives CSVEGQSNYGYTF.

With respect to this clone: The DNA is omitted, as the CDR3 cannot be located on it reliably, and the CDR3 follows TCRdb's listing. The rearrangement uses TRBV27 and TRBJ1-5. The CDR3 is 14 residues long, ends included. Germline-derived CDR1 and CDR2 are MNHEY and SMNVEV (reference sequence). The CDR3 here is CASSFLAAVQPQHF.

V usage is TRBV30 and J usage is TRBJ2-1; TRBD2 matches 13 bases. The CDR3 has 15 amino acids. Germline V gene data show CDR1 as GTSNPN and CDR2 as SVGIG (reference sequence). J lost 8 bases, V lost 3 bases, and 7 bases had no gene match. CDR3: CAWSALAGGPYEQFF. Written as DNA, the CDR3 is TGTGCCTGGAGCGCACTAGCGGGGGGGCCCTATGAGCAGTTCTTC.

This chain uses TRBV14 with TRBJ2-7; D is possibly TRBD2 (5 bases). The CDR3 is 13 residues long. V was cut by 4 bases and J by 3 bases, with 10 bases left in between. Per the germline V gene, CDR1 is SGHDN and CDR2 is FVKESK. The CDR3 coding sequence is TGTGCCAGCAGCCCGGGGATACTCTACGAGCAGTACTTC. Protein: CASSPGILYEQYF.

This rearrangement joins TRBV5-1 to TRBJ2-2; 12 bases map to TRBD1. This CDR3 comprises 16 residues. Germline trimming cut 0 bases from V and 6 bases from J; bases unmatched to any gene: 3. CDR1 is SGHRS and CDR2 is YFSETQ in the germline V gene. The CDR3 DNA is TGCGCCAGCAGCTTGGAGGGACAGGGGGCGCCCGGGGAGCTGTTTTTT. Protein: CASSLEGQGAPGELFF. Drawing the rest from reference TRBV5-1 and TRBJ2-2, the complete variable domain is KAGVTQTPRYLIKTRGQQVTLSCSPISGHRSVSWYQQTPGQGLQFLFEYFSETQRNKGNFPGRFSGRQFSNSRSEMNVSTLELGDSALYLCASSLEGQGAPGELFFGEGSRLTVL.

On this clone: Other DNA sequences in this sample translate to the same CDR3. The chain employs TRBV9 and TRBJ2-7; the D gene is possibly TRBD1 (5 bases). This CDR3 is 14 amino acids long. V shed 0 bases and J shed 3 bases, with 10 bases lying between them. The germline V gene has CDR1 SGDLS and CDR2 YYNGEE. CDR3 in DNA: TGTGCCAGCAGCGTAGGAGGAACAGGCTACGAGCAGTACTTC. It specifies CASSVGGTGYEQYF.

The chain employs TRBV16 and TRBJ1-4; D is unresolved. With 4 bases removed from V and 8 bases from J, the gap between germline ends came to 8 bases. From germline, CDR1 is KGHSY and CDR2 FQNENV. CDR3 length: 12 residues. The CDR3 sequence: CASSPEGEKLFF. The DNA for the CDR3 is TGTGCCAGCAGCCCAGAAGGGGAAAAACTGTTTTTT.

The rearrangement uses TRBV5-1 and TRBJ2-1; 13 bases align to TRBD2. V shed 3 bases and J 4 bases; nucleotides not matched to a gene: 4. Germline V lookup: CDR1 SGHRS, CDR2 YFSETQ. This CDR3 has 16 residues. CDR3 in amino acids: CASSSLLAGGYNEQFF. The CDR3 nucleotides read TGCGCCAGCAGCTCCTTACTAGCGGGAGGGTACAATGAGCAGTTCTTC.

This sequence joins TRBV7-2 and TRBJ2-7, with 7 bases matching TRBD1. The CDR3 covers 16 residues. Germline CDR1 SGHTA, CDR2 FQGNSA. V was clipped by 2 bases and J by 4 bases; unmatched bases: 11. The CDR3 nucleotides are TGTGCCAGCAGCTTATCTCGGACAGGTAGAGGTTACGAGCAGTACTTC. Protein product: CASSLSRTGRGYEQYF.

Concerning this clone itself: Different DNA sequences within this sample yield the same CDR3. The chain combines TRBV11-2 with TRBJ2-7; no clear D gene. Trimming stripped 0 bases from V and 2 bases from J, with 5 bases between. The CDR3 is 13 amino acids. Germline V gives CDR1 SGHAT, CDR2 FQNNGV. CDR3 DNA sequence: TGTGCCAGCAGCTTAGAAGCAGCCTACGAGCAGTACTTC. Translation: CASSLEAAYEQYF.